The rows below give T cell receptor beta chains drawn from one sample of a study of OX40 agonist ivuxolimab in advanced cancers. Assay used: immunoSEQ multiplex PCR; TCRdb lists only in-frame clones, some missing. The table records 90,000 to 120,000 clones, less than 95% of them present only once. Sequencing used CD4+ or CD8+ T cells sorted from blood, obtained in a trial of the OX40 agonist ivuxolimab. These receptors were taken from an adult with an advanced solid tumor such as melanoma, head and neck, liver or kidney cancer. The conserved cysteine and the conserved F or W are not part of the CDR3 here. The listing skips clone size in some rows; elsewhere it reads once, few, many or a size class.

V gene: TRBV2
CDR3 length: 11
clone size: -
CDR3 protein: ASGTSGHNEQF

V gene: TRBV19
CDR3 length: 11
clone size: -
CDR3 protein: ASSIRVADTQY

V gene: TRBV4-1
CDR3 length: 13
clone size: -
CDR3 protein: ASSQDRGGSEKLF

V gene: TRBV9
CDR3 length: 13
clone size: -
CDR3 protein: ASSASEAMNTEAF

V gene: TRBV27
CDR3 length: 12
clone size: -
CDR3 protein: ASSSAGGDNEQF

V gene: TRBV30
CDR3 length: 13
clone size: -
CDR3 protein: AWSVPGLLNTEAF

V gene: TRBV11-2
CDR3 length: 14
clone size: -
CDR3 protein: ASSSNRGNVTDTQY

V gene: TRBV9
CDR3 length: 14
clone size: -
CDR3 protein: ASTKTSMGGYNEQF

V gene: TRBV2
CDR3 length: 12
clone size: -
CDR3 protein: ASNRRKGGEKLF

V gene: TRBV5-8
CDR3 length: 12
clone size: -
CDR3 protein: ASSPGRMNTEAF

V gene: TRBV6-5
CDR3 length: 14
clone size: -
CDR3 protein: ASSYLDSKEAYGYT

V gene: TRBV30
CDR3 length: 13
clone size: -
CDR3 protein: AWRGTGLNTGELF

V gene: TRBV6-6
CDR3 length: 11
clone size: -
CDR3 protein: ASSYSGAYEQY

V gene: TRBV5-6
CDR3 length: 13
clone size: few
CDR3 protein: ASSLERYRGPGYT

V gene: TRBV19
CDR3 length: 15
clone size: -
CDR3 protein: ASSNTWTRGGINEQF

V gene: TRBV25-1
CDR3 length: 13
clone size: few
CDR3 protein: ASRGTSGGIDEQF

V gene: TRBV5-1
CDR3 length: 11
clone size: -
CDR3 protein: ASQSETYNEQF

V gene: TRBV7-2
CDR3 length: 17
clone size: -
CDR3 protein: ASSKYQTGGAGSYNEQF

V gene: TRBV28
CDR3 length: 13
clone size: -
CDR3 protein: ASRPSGSHGHEQF

V gene: TRBV11-2
CDR3 length: 13
clone size: -
CDR3 protein: ASSLRTGSGNTIY

V gene: TRBV6-5
CDR3 length: 12
clone size: -
CDR3 protein: ASSKETGTDTQY

V gene: TRBV6-5
CDR3 length: 9
clone size: -
CDR3 protein: ASSYNYGYT

V gene: TRBV5-1
CDR3 length: 13
clone size: -
CDR3 protein: ASSLGTALGETQY

V gene: TRBV19
CDR3 length: 15
clone size: -
CDR3 protein: ASSIVKGLAGAAEQY

V gene: TRBV10-3
CDR3 length: 15
clone size: -
CDR3 protein: AISETSPGGSYNEQF

V gene: TRBV5-1
CDR3 length: 12
clone size: -
CDR3 protein: ASSLAGISDTQY

V gene: TRBV14
CDR3 length: 18
clone size: -
CDR3 protein: ASSQRKGTSGRASYNEQF

V gene: TRBV28
CDR3 length: 13
clone size: -
CDR3 protein: ASSQGLAGGETQY

V gene: TRBV13
CDR3 length: 11
clone size: -
CDR3 protein: ASSPDTSNEQF

V gene: TRBV5-6
CDR3 length: 13
clone size: once
CDR3 protein: ASSWDRGAKNIQY

V gene: TRBV11-3
CDR3 length: 12
clone size: -
CDR3 protein: ASSLGGGTGELF

V gene: TRBV11-2
CDR3 length: 13
clone size: few
CDR3 protein: ASTPQRRNTDTQY

V gene: TRBV9
CDR3 length: 14
clone size: -
CDR3 protein: ASSVGRTSIGETQY

V gene: TRBV28
CDR3 length: 13
clone size: -
CDR3 protein: ASSSPSRGNYGYT

V gene: TRBV7-6
CDR3 length: 15
clone size: -
CDR3 protein: ASSLAGGALNTGELF

V gene: TRBV2
CDR3 length: 11
clone size: -
CDR3 protein: ASMSPAQETQY

V gene: TRBV11-2
CDR3 length: 11
clone size: -
CDR3 protein: ASSPEGRNEQY

V gene: TRBV9
CDR3 length: 12
clone size: -
CDR3 protein: ASSVVQTGTEAF

V gene: TRBV2
CDR3 length: 10
clone size: -
CDR3 protein: ASSEGGKTQY

V gene: TRBV10-3
CDR3 length: 12
clone size: once
CDR3 protein: ATRTSGAMDEQF

V gene: TRBV25-1
CDR3 length: 12
clone size: -
CDR3 protein: ASTRDRETDTIY

V gene: TRBV7-2
CDR3 length: 12
clone size: once
CDR3 protein: ASSLPSSGNTIY

V gene: TRBV5-1
CDR3 length: 9
clone size: -
CDR3 protein: ASSLQETQY

V gene: TRBV30
CDR3 length: 12
clone size: -
CDR3 protein: AWSVHGTNYGYT

V gene: TRBV4-2
CDR3 length: 16
clone size: few
CDR3 protein: ASSQVMGLAGKNNEQF

V gene: TRBV7-9
CDR3 length: 12
clone size: -
CDR3 protein: ASSLSVRNNEQF

V gene: TRBV11-3
CDR3 length: 11
clone size: -
CDR3 protein: ASSLGTFYEQY

V gene: TRBV6-5
CDR3 length: 13
clone size: -
CDR3 protein: ASTPKEFQNTEAF

V gene: TRBV11-2
CDR3 length: 14
clone size: -
CDR3 protein: ASSARWGQGPDTQY